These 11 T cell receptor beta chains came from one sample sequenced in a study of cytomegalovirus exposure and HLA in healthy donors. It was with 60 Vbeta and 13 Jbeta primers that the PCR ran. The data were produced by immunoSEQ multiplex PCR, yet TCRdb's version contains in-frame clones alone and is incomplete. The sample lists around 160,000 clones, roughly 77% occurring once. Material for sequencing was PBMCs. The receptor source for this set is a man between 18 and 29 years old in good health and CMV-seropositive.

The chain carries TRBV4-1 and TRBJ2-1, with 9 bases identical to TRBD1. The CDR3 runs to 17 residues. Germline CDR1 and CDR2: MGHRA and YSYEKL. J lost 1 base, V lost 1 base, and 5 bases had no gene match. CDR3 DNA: TGCGCCAGCAGCCAAGGGACAGGGGTTCTGTCCTACAATGAGCAGTTCTTC. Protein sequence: CASSQGTGVLSYNEQFF.

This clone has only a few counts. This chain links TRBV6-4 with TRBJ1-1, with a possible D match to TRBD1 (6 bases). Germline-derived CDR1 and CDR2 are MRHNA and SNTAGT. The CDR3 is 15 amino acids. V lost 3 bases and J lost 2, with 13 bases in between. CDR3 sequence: CASSELGGPNTEAFF. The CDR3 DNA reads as TGTGCCAGCAGTGAATTGGGGGGGCCCAACACTGAAGCTTTCTTT.

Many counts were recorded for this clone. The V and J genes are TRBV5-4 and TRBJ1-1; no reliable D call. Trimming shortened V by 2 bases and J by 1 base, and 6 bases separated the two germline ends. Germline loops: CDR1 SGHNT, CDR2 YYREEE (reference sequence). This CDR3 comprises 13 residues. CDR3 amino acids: CASSFSQNTEAFF. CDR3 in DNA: TGTGCCAGCAGCTTTAGCCAGAACACTGAAGCTTTCTTT.

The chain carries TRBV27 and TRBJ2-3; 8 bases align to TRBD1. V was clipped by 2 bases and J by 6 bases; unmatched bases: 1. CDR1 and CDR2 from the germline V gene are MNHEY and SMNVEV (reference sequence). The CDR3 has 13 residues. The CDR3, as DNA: TGTGCCAGCAGTTTACGACAGGGGGATACGCAGTATTTT. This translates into CASSLRQGDTQYF.

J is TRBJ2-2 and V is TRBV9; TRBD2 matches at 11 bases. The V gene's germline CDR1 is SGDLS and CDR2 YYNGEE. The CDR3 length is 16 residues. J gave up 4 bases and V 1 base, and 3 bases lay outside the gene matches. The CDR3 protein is CASSVLAGGITGELFF. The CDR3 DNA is TGTGCCAGCAGCGTACTAGCGGGGGGAATCACCGGGGAGCTGTTTTTT.

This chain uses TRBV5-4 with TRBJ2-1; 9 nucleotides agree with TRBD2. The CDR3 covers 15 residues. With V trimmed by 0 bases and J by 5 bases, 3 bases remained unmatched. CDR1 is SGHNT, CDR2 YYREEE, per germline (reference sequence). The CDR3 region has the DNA TGTGCCAGCAGCTTGGGGGCTAGCGGGGACAATGAGCAGTTCTTC. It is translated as CASSLGASGDNEQFF.

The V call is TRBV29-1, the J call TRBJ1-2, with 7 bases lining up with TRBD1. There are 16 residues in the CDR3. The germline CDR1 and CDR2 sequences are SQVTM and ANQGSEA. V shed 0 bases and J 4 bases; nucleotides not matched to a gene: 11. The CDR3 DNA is TGCAGCGTTGAAGATGCGGCAGGGGGAATAACCTATGGCTACACCTTC. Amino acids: CSVEDAAGGITYGYTF.

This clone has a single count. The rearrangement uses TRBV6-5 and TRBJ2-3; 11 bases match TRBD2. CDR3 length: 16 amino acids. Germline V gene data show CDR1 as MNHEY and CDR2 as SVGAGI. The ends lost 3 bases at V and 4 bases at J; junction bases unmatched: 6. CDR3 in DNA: TGTGCCAGCAGTTATGAGTTAGCGGGGGGGCCAGATACGCAGTATTTT. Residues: CASSYELAGGPDTQYF.

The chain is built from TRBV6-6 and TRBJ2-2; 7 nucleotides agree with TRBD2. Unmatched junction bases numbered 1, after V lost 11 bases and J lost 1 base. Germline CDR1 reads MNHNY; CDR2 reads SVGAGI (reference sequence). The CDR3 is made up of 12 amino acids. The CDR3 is CAERGNTGELFF. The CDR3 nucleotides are TGTGCCGAGCGGGGGAACACCGGGGAGCTGTTTTTT.

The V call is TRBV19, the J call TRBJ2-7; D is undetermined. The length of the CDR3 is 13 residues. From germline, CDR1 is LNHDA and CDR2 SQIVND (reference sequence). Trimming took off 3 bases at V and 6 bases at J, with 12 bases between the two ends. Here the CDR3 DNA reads TGTGCCAGTAGTATTACGGGTTCGGCCGAGCAGTACGTC. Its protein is CASSITGSAEQYV.

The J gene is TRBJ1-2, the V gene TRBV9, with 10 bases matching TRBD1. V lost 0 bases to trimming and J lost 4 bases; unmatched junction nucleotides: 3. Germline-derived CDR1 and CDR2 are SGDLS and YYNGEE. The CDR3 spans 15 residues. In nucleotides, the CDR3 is TGTGCCAGCAGCGTAGAGGGACAGGGGAGCTATGGCTACACCTTC. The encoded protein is CASSVEGQGSYGYTF.